Shown below are 6 T cell receptor beta chains from a single sample sequenced in a study of shared clonotypes between healthy human individuals. Using immunoSEQ multiplex PCR, the repertoire was profiled, and TCRdb retains in-frame clones only, with some absent. The sample includes some 2 million clones, about 95% of them seen just once. Naive CD8 cells lacked CD45RO and underwent positive selection for CCR7, leaving out terminally differentiated effector memory CD45RA+ cells. The source material was naive CD8+ T cells sorted from blood. These receptors all stem from a man aged 18 to 29 in good health.

This chain uses TRBV2 with TRBJ2-5; D perhaps matches TRBD1 (6 bases). The CDR3 runs to 12 residues. Trimming removed 11 bases from V and 4 bases from J, with 14 bases in between. Germline CDR1 reads SNHLY; CDR2 reads FYNNEI. DNA of the CDR3: TGTGCCGGGAGACAGGCCATAGAGACCCAGTACTTC. Translating it yields CAGRQAIETQYF. Complete variable domain (other parts from reference TRBV2 and TRBJ2-5): EPEVTQTPSHQVTQMGQEVILRCVPISNHLYFYWYRQILGQKVEFLVSFYNNEISEKSEIFDDQFSVERPDGSNFTLKIRSTKLEDSAMYFCAGRQAIETQYFGPGTRLLVL.

The V gene is TRBV9, the J gene TRBJ1-2; possible D gene TRBD1, 6 bases. The CDR3 covers 15 residues. V lost 3 bases, J lost 4 bases, and 16 bases lay in between. CDR1 and CDR2 from the germline V gene are SGDLS and YYNGEE. As DNA, the CDR3 is TGTGCCAGCAGCGAAGGACAGTACGGCGGCTATGGCTACACCTTC. Protein: CASSEGQYGGYGYTF.

The genes are TRBV6-5 and TRBJ2-7, with D possibly TRBD1 on 6 matching bases. There are 15 residues in the CDR3. Germline CDR1 is MNHEY and CDR2 is SVGAGI. Trimming stripped 6 bases from V and 4 bases from J, with 19 bases between. CDR3 in amino acids: CASSEGDGPFYEQYF. The CDR3 DNA sequence: TGTGCCAGCAGCGAGGGGGACGGACCCTTTTACGAGCAGTACTTC.

Only one count was recorded for this clone. CDR3 bases: TGTGCCAGCCCGGGGGGGTTCAGCACTGAAGCTTTCTTT. This sequence encodes CASPGGFSTEAFF. V and J are TRBV19 and TRBJ1-1, with TRBD1 as a possible D gene (5 bases). Looked up from germline, CDR1 is LNHDA and CDR2 is SQIVND (reference sequence). This CDR3 contains 13 residues. Trimming took off 9 bases at V and 4 bases at J, with 15 bases between the two ends.

The chain employs TRBV27 and TRBJ2-5, with 7 bases matching TRBD1. The CDR3 has 13 residues. CDR1 MNHEY and CDR2 SMNVEV come from the germline V gene (reference sequence). The junction had 3 bases not matched to a gene; V was cut back by 3 bases and J by 5 bases. Here the CDR3 reads CASSFTGEETQYF. DNA for the CDR3: TGTGCCAGCAGTTTTACAGGGGAGGAGACCCAGTACTTC.

This clone was observed once. The J gene is TRBJ2-7, the V gene TRBV7-2, with D tentatively TRBD1 (5 bases). The ends were cut back, 5 bases at V and 2 bases at J, with 19 bases in the middle. Germline CDR1 reads SGHTA; CDR2 reads FQGNSA. The CDR3 length is 16 residues. The CDR3 DNA reads as TGTGCCAGCAGCCAACGATGGGGCCCCAAAGCCTACGAGCAGTACTTC. Amino acid sequence: CASSQRWGPKAYEQYF. Complete variable domain (other parts from reference TRBV7-2 and TRBJ2-7): GAGVSQSPSNKVTEKGKDVELRCDPISGHTALYWYRQSLGQGLEFLIYFQGNSAPDKSGLPSDRFSAERTGGSVSTLTIQRTQQEDSAVYLCASSQRWGPKAYEQYFGPGTRLTVT.